This T cell receptor (beta chain) was captured by sequencing in a study of beta chain features in type 1 diabetes. Across the whole study: All samples combined gave around 98,000,000 sorted cells for examination.

In its sample, this clone was seen a few times. Its antigen remains unknown. The sample holds other DNA sequences that translate to the same CDR3. The CDR3 has 16 amino acids. Germline-derived CDR1 and CDR2 are MGHRA and YSYEKL. V dropped 3 bases and J dropped 2 bases, with 17 bases sitting between them. Findings and caveats of the study: cDNA-based sequencing might over-represent cells highly expressing TCR. More deletions and fewer insertions at VDJ junctions were found in patients with type 1 diabetes. Patients and controls would share equally any PCR tilt toward shorter templates.

Every isolated RNA sample was fully reverse transcribed, so sequencing captured expressed TCRB transcripts. Profiling relied on immunoSEQ multiplex PCR, and the TCRdb table lists in-frame clones only, not all of them. There are about 150,000 clones in the sample; around 10% occur only once, and roughly 2% lies in the top ten. This chain connects TRBV4-1 to TRBJ2-7; D gene unclear. The clonotype comes from a young man in good health. Sample: central memory CD4+ T cells from blood. CDR3 residues: CASSQLDLVSTYEQYF. CDR3 coding DNA: TGCGCCAGCAGCCAGCTGGACCTGGTATCTACCTACGAGCAGTACTTC.